This T cell receptor beta chain is drawn from a study of T-cell memory formation after mild COVID-19. The study's findings and limits: Cross-reactive memory apparently joined, as some responding clones appeared in pre-infection memory.

Germline V gives CDR1 SEHNR, CDR2 FQNEAQ (reference sequence). The CDR3 covers 16 residues. Between the trimmed V and J ends, which lost 6 bases and 0 bases, there was a span of 16 bases. In TCRdb, the 5' RACE reads were re-called with MiXCR into one record per CDR3 protein. The table includes tens of thousands of distinct CDR3 sequences, more than 20% detected once. Of note for this clonotype: Its antigen is not identified.

This clonotype was obtained from a man between 18 and 35 years old who had mild COVID-19 (a few samples of this study predate the infection). Cell type and time point are not known. The sequenced sample consisted of PBMCs or a T cell subset sorted from them (not recorded which). The V gene is TRBV7-9, the J gene TRBJ2-3; D perhaps matches TRBD2 (5 bases). CDR3 DNA: TGTGCCAGCAGTGAAAAGGACTCAAGTAGCACAGATACGCAGTATTTT. This translates into CASSEKDSSSTDTQYF.